This T cell receptor beta chain was identified in a study of blood T cell repertoires in COVID-19. Study details: COVID-19 samples, acute and convalescent, were from the United States, Italy and Spain. T cells, B-cell-depleted T cells, or PBMCs provided the cDNA or gDNA that served as material.

Original processing methods: For nucleated cells, counts were estimated from reference gene primer amplification. Libraries were prepared by immunoSEQ multiplex PCR; TCRdb keeps only in-frame clonotypes and omits some of them. From that table come the V and J calls and clone size; the DNA was used to work out D and trimming. Of 45,000 or so clones listed, around 80% are singletons. Unmatched junction bases numbered 9, after V lost 4 bases and J lost 5 bases. Germline CDR1 reads SGHRS; CDR2 reads YFSETQ. The CDR3 runs to 16 residues. The chain recombines TRBV5-1 with TRBJ2-1, with 10 positions matching TRBD2. Sequencing was carried out using peripheral blood. The source of this sequence is a man aged 80 or over in a cohort sampled during active COVID-19. As DNA, the CDR3 is TGCGCCAGCAGCAAATCTAGCGGGGGAAGTAACAATGAGCAGTTCTTC. It specifies CASSKSSGGSNNEQFF.